The sequence of this TCR beta chain was determined in a study of shared clonotypes between healthy human individuals. Per the original data handling: Sequence data from immunoSEQ were junction-only and lacked quality scores; consequently, filtering differed. Using immunoSEQ multiplex PCR, the repertoire was profiled, and TCRdb retains in-frame clones only, with some absent. That table is the source of V, J and clone size, and D and trimming were worked out from the DNA. The table lists some 510,000 clones, 75% to 85% of them singletons. The V and J ends lost 3 bases and 9 bases respectively, with 15 bases between them. Per germline, CDR1 SGDLS and CDR2 YYNGEE. This CDR3 spans 14 amino acids.

The sequencing sample was made of PBMCs. This chain joins TRBV9 and TRBJ2-2; D might be TRBD1 or TRBD2, each matching 5 bases. This TCR derives from a middle-aged woman in good health. Some clones in this sample may be carry-over from other donors' samples. The CDR3, as DNA: TGTGCCAGCAGCGAGGGACGGGCAAACCGGGAGCTGTTTTTT. Protein: CASSEGRANRELFF.